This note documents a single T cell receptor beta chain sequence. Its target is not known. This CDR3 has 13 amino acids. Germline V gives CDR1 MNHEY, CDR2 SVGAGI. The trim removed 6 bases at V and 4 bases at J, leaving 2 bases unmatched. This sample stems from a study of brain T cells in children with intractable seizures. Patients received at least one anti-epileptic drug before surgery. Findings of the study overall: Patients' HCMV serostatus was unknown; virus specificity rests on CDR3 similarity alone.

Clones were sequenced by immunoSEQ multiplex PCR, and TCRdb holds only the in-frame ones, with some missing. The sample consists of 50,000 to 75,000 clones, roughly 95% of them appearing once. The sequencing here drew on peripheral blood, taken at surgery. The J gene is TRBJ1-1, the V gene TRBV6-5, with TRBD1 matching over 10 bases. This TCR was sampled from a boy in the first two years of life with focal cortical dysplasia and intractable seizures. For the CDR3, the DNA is TGTGCCAGCAGCCGGACAGGGGGCACTGAAGCTTTCTTT. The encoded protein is CASSRTGGTEAFF.